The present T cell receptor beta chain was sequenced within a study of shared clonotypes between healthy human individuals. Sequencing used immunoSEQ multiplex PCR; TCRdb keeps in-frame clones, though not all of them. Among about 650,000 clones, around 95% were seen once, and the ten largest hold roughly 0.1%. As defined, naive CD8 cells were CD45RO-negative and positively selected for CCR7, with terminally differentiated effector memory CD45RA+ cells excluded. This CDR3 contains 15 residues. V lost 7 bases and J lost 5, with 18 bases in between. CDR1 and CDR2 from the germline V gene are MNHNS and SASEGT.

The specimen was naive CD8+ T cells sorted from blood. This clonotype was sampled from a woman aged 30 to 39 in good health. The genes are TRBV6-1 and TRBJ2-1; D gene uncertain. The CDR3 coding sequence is TGTGCCAGCATGTCGTTAGGGCAGCTGAACAATGAGCAGTTCTTC. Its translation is CASMSLGQLNNEQFF.